This T cell receptor beta chain was recorded in a study of cytomegalovirus exposure and HLA in healthy donors (dated by TCRdb to about 2017). For the wider study: An earlier analysis of approximately 640 of the donors reported 250 to 350 Gb of sequence data and roughly 100 million unique TCR beta sequences from some 180 million T cells. Approximately 300 gigabases of sequencing data and roughly 80 million unique TCR sequences made up an early release that covered fewer than 650 HLA-typed donors. Of the 300 to 450 genotyped donors, about 80% fell in the genetic ancestry cluster associated with self-reported Caucasian donors. The study was designed to test whether signatures of past pathogen exposure could be identified by cataloging public T cell receptors. The study profiled the T cell repertoires of 500 to 800 subjects by immunosequencing and related them to cytomegalovirus serostatus. Besides the first cohort of under 700 subjects, a separate validation cohort made up of 95 to 150 different subjects was used. High-throughput TCR immunosequencing, statistical association of individual TCRs with disease status, and machine learning were combined to predict cytomegalovirus infection status. To study patterns of TCR occurrence, a later analysis re-analyzed previously published TCR beta repertoires from around 670 donors and added high-resolution HLA genotyping. The later analysis used no new phenotypic data to find candidate immune exposures, relying instead on TCR beta sequences and their occurrence across donors. In an earlier analysis of 500 to 650 of the donors, high-throughput TCR beta sequencing was used to judge whether each TCR beta V gene segment behaved as functional or pseudogenic. Donor age, sex, ethnicity and CMV serostatus were compiled alongside the repertoire data. Genome-wide SNP genotypes for about 55% of the roughly 670 donors were used in a later genetic analysis, which treated that subset as a discovery cohort. All discovery cohort repertoires had been generated on a single sequencing platform. HLA typing covered class I and class II loci at four-digit resolution. The number of donors typed differed by locus, with roughly 620-630 for A, B, C, DRB1 and DQB1, over 500 for DQA1, 600 to 610 for DPA1, and about 450 for DPB1. Roughly 5 DR-DQ haplotypes were handled as single units for association and clustering, since linkage in the cohort was strong. On average, roughly 240,000 unique TCR beta nucleotide sequences were sequenced per donor among 350 to 400 genotyped donors of the cohort, with around 19% of those sequences being non-productive. Broad study findings and their caveats: Roughly uniform sequencing depth across donors was assumed in presence/absence analyses, although this assumption may not hold. Most TCR sequences were seen in very few donors, while some public TCRs were found in many individuals. A cluster of highly shared sequence variants was judged likely to represent a technical artifact of the sequencing pipeline. In a later analysis, HLA-associated TCR beta chains showed more clonal expansion and lower generation probabilities than non-associated chains that were equally common. Because HLA typing was unavailable for some donors at each locus, only the typed subset was used in association tests. Because the 87-base-pair reads could not distinguish some IMGT-functional V segments, including TRBV6-2 and TRBV6-3, those segments were excluded. The classifier was reported to diagnose cytomegalovirus status with high specificity and sensitivity in both the original cohort and the validation cohort. Linkage disequilibrium might explain the correlated functional status among segregating V segments, but an unknown experimental factor could not be ruled out. Assigning TCR associations to individual alleles was difficult when HLA alleles, especially DR and DQ, strongly co-occurred. The study gave a list of 150 to 200 TCR beta chains associated with cytomegalovirus. Because counts were too low, roughly 16 rarely observed V segments, including chromosome 9 orphons, were left out of the earlier analysis of 500 to 650 of the donors. In a later analysis, TCR association rates were found to vary across HLA loci, with the most associated TCRs seen for DRB1 alleles and the fewest for HLA-C alleles. According to a later analysis, most CMV-associated TCR beta chains appeared to be HLA-restricted, and the HLA associations seemed to be driven largely by CMV exposure. A later genetic analysis associated a missense DCLRE1C variant with V-gene and J-gene trimming of TCR beta chains, and an independent cohort replicated the association. In a later analysis, several top co-occurrence clusters were reported to appear linked to parvovirus B19, influenza, CMV and Epstein-Barr virus. A further reported finding was that TCR beta sequences accurately predicted the HLA-A and HLA-B alleles for most subjects in the first cohort. CMV serostatus was the only immune exposure information available for the cohort. In a later genetic analysis, fewer N-insertions in productive TCRs were reported among donors in an Asian-associated ancestry cluster than the approximately 670-donor mean. This cohort had only TCR beta chains sequenced, and the lack of alpha or paired-chain data limited which features could be detected. According to the authors, the approach could potentially be generalized to other disease states and immunological phenotypes. Specific HLA alleles were associated with 15,000 to 20,000 TCR beta sequences at a false discovery rate of 0.05 in a later analysis. In an earlier analysis of around 600 of the donors, most TCR beta V segments appeared in productive rearrangements about 90% or about 30% of the time, broadly matching IMGT annotations. A few of the identified cytomegalovirus-associated TCR beta chains were confirmed in vitro to be specific for cytomegalovirus antigens.

The cohort was made up of roughly 670 healthy bone marrow donors. All cohort members were sampled while nominally healthy, although unrecorded immune exposures were likely present. Of the approximately 700 cohort members, fewer than 300 had positive CMV serostatus and fewer than 400 had negative CMV serostatus, and CMV serostatus was not recorded for the donor. Each donor provided a peripheral blood sample, and peripheral blood mononuclear cells were used for TCR beta sequencing. The Qiagen DNeasy Blood Extraction Kit was used to extract genomic DNA from the blood cell samples. Of note for this clone: Which antigen it targets is not known. No much larger clone is present one base from it, and per-base qualities are unavailable.

The germline ends are 8 bases apart after V is trimmed by 2 bases and J by 2 bases. From a lookup of the germline V gene, CDR1 and CDR2 are WSHSY and SAAADI. The cysteine opens and the phenylalanine closes a CDR3 of 14 amino acids. The only DNA kept is the CDR3, 42 bases in frame from the first base. Library generation was performed with the immunoSEQ multiplex PCR assay. For the multiplex PCR, a mixture combining 60 forward primers for TCR Vbeta segments and 13 reverse primers for TCR Jbeta segments was used. Amplification of the CDR3 region of rearranged TCR beta genes was performed with a multiplex PCR assay on genomic DNA. The Illumina HiSeq System was used to sequence the amplified TCR beta libraries as 87-base-pair reads. Under the source paper's analysis protocol: A later analysis counted about 82 million unique TCR beta chains across the 700 or so repertoires, and roughly 10 million of these chains were shared by at least two donors. To remove PCR and sequencing errors, raw reads were error-corrected and collapsed into unique sequences using a nearest-neighbor algorithm that merged closely related sequences. Alignment of CDR3 sequences to IMGT reference sequences was used to assign V, D and J gene segments. For a sequence to be retained, a match of at least six nucleotides to both a V gene segment and a J gene segment was required. A rearrangement was called productive if the CDR3 had no stop codons and remained in frame with V and J, and every other rearrangement was called non-productive. CDR3 was defined by IMGT convention, running from the second conserved V-encoded cysteine to the conserved J-encoded phenylalanine. The earlier analysis of about 610 of the donors excluded sequences that lacked an unambiguous match to a single V gene segment. In an earlier analysis of some 590 of the donors, a V segment was called functional when productive rearrangements were above 56.7%, and segregating when the standard deviation between donors exceeded 5%. A statistical classification framework was developed to diagnose cytomegalovirus status using the catalog of TCR beta chain sequences. A later analysis assigned V and J genes by comparing TCR nucleotide sequences with IMGT/GENE-DB human TR gene sequences. In a later analysis, CDR3 sequences and most-parsimonious VDJ recombination scenarios were assigned using the TCRdist pipeline. In a later analysis, every TCR beta chain was defined by the combination of its CDR3 amino acid sequence and its V-gene family, and reads without a unique V-gene family were dropped. In a later analysis, 500 to 650 highly shared, low-generation-probability nucleotide sequences were removed to address suspected cross-contamination and a sequencing artifact. For each public chain, a later analysis derived a clonal expansion index from normalized ranks of inferred template counts within each repertoire. In a later analysis, generation probabilities were computed with a VDJ recombination model fitted to out-of-frame rearrangements, and the resulting probabilities were checked against IGoR. In a later analysis, hypergeometric tests were used to score TCR-TCR, TCR-HLA and TCR-CMV co-occurrence, with a repertoire-size bias correction applied to TCR pairs. False discovery rates were estimated in a later analysis by permuting HLA or CMV assignments 20 times. In a later analysis, co-occurring TCRs were grouped with DBSCAN, and TCRdist sequence similarity was added when clustering was performed within HLA-allele-positive subsets. Repertoires with fewer than 30,000 or more than 120,000 public chains were left out of co-occurrence clustering, as were roughly five repertoires with anomalous nucleotide sharing. Here the immuneACCESS table is served through TCRdb, limited to in-frame sequences with V and J called. Missing clones are a known gap in these copies; in checked studies unresolved V genes cover under half, and the rest lacks a known reason. V, J and clone size are those of that table, while D and trimming were read from the DNA. Counted in this sample were about 150,000 clones; approximately 62% of them appeared once. More than 1.5% of the sample lies in the top ten.

The source is a human donor in good health. Specimen: PBMCs. The chain is made from TRBV10-2 and TRBJ2-3; matching of 5 bases hints at TRBD1 as the D gene. The DNA reads as follows: TGCGCCAGCAGTGAGGCAGGGCACACAGATACGCAGTATTTT. It translates to CASSEAGHTDTQYF.